This T cell receptor beta chain was sequenced in a study of cytomegalovirus exposure and HLA in healthy donors. The V gene's germline CDR1 is MGHDK and CDR2 SYGVNS. This CDR3 is 12 amino acids long. V was clipped by 9 bases and J by 1 base, with 9 bases between them. Concerning this clone itself: Antigen specificity is unknown.

Study-wide results and caveats: The authors excluded some V segments, including TRBV6-2 and TRBV6-3, as indistinguishable. The classifier reportedly diagnosed cytomegalovirus status with high specificity and sensitivity.

13 Jbeta primers and 60 Vbeta primers were used for the PCR. Data came from immunoSEQ multiplex PCR; TCRdb stores just in-frame clones and leaves some out. This sample has approximately 150,000 clones, with approximately 84% found just once. The V call is TRBV25-1, the J call TRBJ1-1; D remains unclear. This sequence was found in a woman aged 40-49 years in good health and CMV-seropositive. The sequenced sample consisted of PBMCs. This CDR3 reads CASRRANTEAFF. Written as DNA, the CDR3 is TGTGCCAGTCGGCGGGCGAACACTGAAGCTTTCTTT.